The rows below give T cell receptor beta chains drawn from one sample of a study of ipilimumab plus nivolumab after autologous stem cell transplantation. Sequencing was performed with immunoSEQ multiplex PCR; in TCRdb, only in-frame clones are kept and a portion is missing. The repertoire includes tens of thousands of clones, over 80% of them detected once, and more than 2% sits in the top ten. Source: PBMCs, taken in a trial of ipilimumab plus nivolumab as post-transplant consolidation. The origin of the receptors is a male donor with diffuse large B-cell lymphoma. Each CDR3 is given with its conserved first and last residue. A D gene is named only where the DNA matches it firmly. The size field is filled for only some rows; it gives once, few, many or a size class.

clone size	D gene	J gene	V gene	CDR3 DNA	CDR3 protein
NA	NA	TRBJ1-1	TRBV5-1	TGCGCCAGCAGCAACCCGGGCGGCGGCGGCGCTGAAGCTTTCTTT	CASSNPGGGGAEAFF
NA	NA	TRBJ2-4	TRBV4-1	TGCGCCAGCAGCCAACTCCTTAGTGACGCTAGAGCCAAAAACATTCAGTACTTC	CASSQLLSDARAKNIQYF
once	NA	TRBJ1-3	TRBV2	TGTGCCAGCAGTGAGTGGTTCCAGGACGAGAGCTCTGGAAACACCATATATTTT	CASSEWFQDESSGNTIYF
NA	NA	TRBJ1-3	TRBV4-1	TGCGCCAGCAGCCGAGGGTACGGAAACACCATATATTTT	CASSRGYGNTIYF
NA	NA	TRBJ2-5	TRBV7-8	TGTGCCAGCAGCTTAGTGAGGTGGACGCAAGAGACCCAGTACTTC	CASSLVRWTQETQYF
NA	NA	TRBJ2-7	TRBV5-1	TGCGCCAGCGCCTGGACTGTTGGACGGGAGCAGTACTTC	CASAWTVGREQYF
NA	NA	TRBJ2-3	TRBV5-1	TGCGCCAGCAGCTTGGACCTAGCCTCAGATACGCAGTATTTT	CASSLDLASDTQYF
NA	NA	TRBJ2-7	TRBV6-6	TGTGCCAGCAGTTACTCGATGGCTAGCTACGAGCAGTACTTC	CASSYSMASYEQYF
NA	TRBD1	TRBJ2-7	TRBV7-9	TGTGCCAGCAGCCTACGACAGGGGTCGGGCGAGCAGTACTTC	CASSLRQGSGEQYF
NA	TRBD1	TRBJ2-7	TRBV18	TGTGCCAGCTCAGCGACAGGGGGCGAAGACGAGCAGTACTTC	CASSATGGEDEQYF
NA	NA	TRBJ2-1	TRBV7-2	TGTGCCAGCAGCTTATCAGATTACAATGAGCAGTTCTTC	CASSLSDYNEQFF
NA	NA	TRBJ1-1	TRBV5-1	TGCGCCAGCAGCTTGACAGGGTATACGAACACTGAAGCTTTCTTT	CASSLTGYTNTEAFF
NA	NA	TRBJ1-1	TRBV7-9	TGTGCCAGCAGCTTAGGCGCAGGGATAATGAACACTGAAGCTTTCTTT	CASSLGAGIMNTEAFF
NA	TRBD2	TRBJ2-7	TRBV18	TGTGCCAGCTCGCCGGCCGGGACTAGCGGGGACGAGCAGTACTTC	CASSPAGTSGDEQYF
few	NA	TRBJ2-5	TRBV19	TGTGCCAGTAGTGACCGGGAACAAGAGACCCAGTACTTC	CASSDREQETQYF
NA	NA	TRBJ2-5	TRBV28	TGTGCCAGCAGTTTACCCGTCATGGGGCATCGGGAGACCCAGTACTTC	CASSLPVMGHRETQYF
NA	NA	TRBJ1-2	TRBV27	TGTGCCAGCAGTCGTTACGAAGGGATCCATGGCTACACCTTC	CASSRYEGIHGYTF
NA	TRBD2	TRBJ2-2	TRBV25-1	TGTGCCAGCAGTGAGCCCCCGGGGGTAGCGGGGTTCACCGGGGAGCTGTTTTTT	CASSEPPGVAGFTGELFF
few	TRBD1	TRBJ1-1	TRBV5-4	TGTGCCAGCAGCCCCCTCCCAGGGGGCATGAACACTGAAGCTTTCTTT	CASSPLPGGMNTEAFF
NA	TRBD2	TRBJ2-3	TRBV9	TGTGCCAGCAGCCCCCGTACTAGCGGGGGGCCTCGGGATACGCAGTATTTT	CASSPRTSGGPRDTQYF
NA	TRBD1	TRBJ2-1	TRBV10-2	TGCGCCAGCATAAGGGACAGCGACCCGGATGAGCAGTTCTTC	CASIRDSDPDEQFF
NA	NA	TRBJ2-5	TRBV21-1	TGTGCCAGCAGCCCCCAGTCGGGGGCGACCCAGTACTTC	CASSPQSGATQYF
NA	TRBD1	TRBJ1-2	TRBV5-1	TGCGCCAGCAGCCCGGGACAGGGGGGCTATGGCTACACCTTC	CASSPGQGGYGYTF
NA	NA	TRBJ2-1	TRBV5-4	TGTGCCAGCAGCTTGGACGGGCTCGATGAGCAGTTCTTC	CASSLDGLDEQFF
NA	NA	TRBJ1-1	TRBV6-7	TGTGCCAGCAGTCCCCCTTTGGGGGGCACTGAAGCTTTCTTT	CASSPPLGGTEAFF
NA	NA	TRBJ2-7	TRBV6-1	TGTGCCAGCAGTGAAGCGGGTTCCGTGGCCTACGAGCAGTACTTC	CASSEAGSVAYEQYF
NA	TRBD1	TRBJ2-3	TRBV9	TGTGCCAGCACTGTAGGGACAGGTCGCACAGATACGCAGTATTTT	CASTVGTGRTDTQYF
NA	NA	TRBJ1-2	TRBV5-6	TGTGCCAGCAGCTTGACAGCTAACTATGGCTACACCTTC	CASSLTANYGYTF
NA	NA	TRBJ2-5	TRBV6-5	TGTGCCAGCAGTTATCTCGGGGGCCCCCAAGAGACCCAGTACTTC	CASSYLGGPQETQYF
NA	TRBD1	TRBJ2-4	TRBV4-1	TGCGCCAGCAGCCAAGAGACAGGGGCCAAAAACATTCAGTACTTC	CASSQETGAKNIQYF
NA	NA	TRBJ1-1	TRBV4-1	TGCGCCAGCAGCCAAGTTTCCCCGGGAATAACTGAAGCTTTCTTT	CASSQVSPGITEAFF
NA	NA	TRBJ1-4	TRBV6-6	TGTGCCAGCAGTCCCGTCGGTGGAAGTGGCGAAAAACTGTTTTTT	CASSPVGGSGEKLFF
few	TRBD1	TRBJ1-4	TRBV15	TGTGCCACCAGCAGCAGGGGGCAGGGTGAAAAACTGTTTTTT	CATSSRGQGEKLFF
NA	TRBD2	TRBJ2-1	TRBV4-1	TGCGCCAGCAGCCAAGATACCCGACTAGCGGGGGAGTACAATGAGCAGTTCTTC	CASSQDTRLAGEYNEQFF
NA	NA	TRBJ1-1	TRBV30	TGTGCCTGGAGTTTCCCACCGGGGACTGAAGCTTTCTTT	CAWSFPPGTEAFF
NA	NA	TRBJ1-3	TRBV2	TGCATTCCTGGGCAGCCCCAGTTGTCTGGAAACACCATATATTTT	CIPGQPQLSGNTIYF
NA	TRBD2	TRBJ2-3	TRBV6-5	TGTGCCAGCAGTTGGGGACTAGCGGGGGGACTCACGCAGTATTTT	CASSWGLAGGLTQYF
NA	NA	TRBJ2-3	TRBV18	TGTGCCAGCTCACCACCGAATCCCAACACAGATACGCAGTATTTT	CASSPPNPNTDTQYF
once	TRBD2	TRBJ2-3	TRBV30	TGTGCCTGGACGGGACTAGCGGTCTTTGATACGCAGTATTTT	CAWTGLAVFDTQYF
NA	NA	TRBJ2-7	TRBV30	TGTGCCTGGAACAGGGATAAGCCCCGGAACGAGCAGTACTTC	CAWNRDKPRNEQYF